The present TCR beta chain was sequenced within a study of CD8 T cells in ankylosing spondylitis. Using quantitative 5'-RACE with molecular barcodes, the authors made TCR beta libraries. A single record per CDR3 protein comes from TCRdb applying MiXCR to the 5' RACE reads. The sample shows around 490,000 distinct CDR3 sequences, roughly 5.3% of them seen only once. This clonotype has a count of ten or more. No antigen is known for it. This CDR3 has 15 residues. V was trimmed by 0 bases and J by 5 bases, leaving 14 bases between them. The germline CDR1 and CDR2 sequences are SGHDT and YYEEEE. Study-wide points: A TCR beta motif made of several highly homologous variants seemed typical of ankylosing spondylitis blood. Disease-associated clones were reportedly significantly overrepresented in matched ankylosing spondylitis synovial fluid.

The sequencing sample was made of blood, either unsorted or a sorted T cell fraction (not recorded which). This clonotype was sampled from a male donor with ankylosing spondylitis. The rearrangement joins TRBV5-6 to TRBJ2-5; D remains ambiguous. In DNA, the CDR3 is TGTGCCAGCAGCTTGGTAACCTCTGAGGAGGAGACCCAGTACTTC. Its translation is CASSLVTSEEETQYF.